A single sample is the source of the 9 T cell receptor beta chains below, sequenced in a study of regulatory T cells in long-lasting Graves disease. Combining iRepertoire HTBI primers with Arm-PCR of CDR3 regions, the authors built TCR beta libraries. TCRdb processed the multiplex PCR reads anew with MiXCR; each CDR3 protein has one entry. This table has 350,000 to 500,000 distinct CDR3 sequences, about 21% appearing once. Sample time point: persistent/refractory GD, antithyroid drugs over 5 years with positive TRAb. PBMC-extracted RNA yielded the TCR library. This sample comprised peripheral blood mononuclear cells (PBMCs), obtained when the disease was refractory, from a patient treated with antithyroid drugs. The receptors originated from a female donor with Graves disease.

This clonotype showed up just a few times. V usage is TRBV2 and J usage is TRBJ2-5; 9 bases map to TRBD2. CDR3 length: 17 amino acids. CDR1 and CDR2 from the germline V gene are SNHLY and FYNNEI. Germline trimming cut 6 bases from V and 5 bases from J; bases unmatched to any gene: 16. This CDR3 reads CASSTAGGRAALETQYF. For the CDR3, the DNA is TGTGCCAGCAGCACCGCCGGCGGGAGGGCCGCGTTGGAGACCCAGTACTTC.

The CDR3 DNA is TGTGCCAGCAGCCCAGACAGGGGAGAGCCCCAGCATTTT. It translates to CASSPDRGEPQHF. The chain combines TRBV5-8 with TRBJ1-5; 8 bases are a match to TRBD1. Unmatched junction bases numbered 5, after V lost 4 bases and J lost 8 bases. CDR3 length: 13 amino acids. Per germline, CDR1 SGHTS and CDR2 YDEGEE.

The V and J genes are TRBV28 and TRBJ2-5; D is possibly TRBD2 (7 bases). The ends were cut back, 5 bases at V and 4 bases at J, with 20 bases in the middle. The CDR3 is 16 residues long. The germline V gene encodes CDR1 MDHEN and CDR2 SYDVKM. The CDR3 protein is CASSPTSQGGGETQYF. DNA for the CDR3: TGTGCCAGCAGTCCAACTAGCCAAGGGGGGGGAGAGACCCAGTACTTC.

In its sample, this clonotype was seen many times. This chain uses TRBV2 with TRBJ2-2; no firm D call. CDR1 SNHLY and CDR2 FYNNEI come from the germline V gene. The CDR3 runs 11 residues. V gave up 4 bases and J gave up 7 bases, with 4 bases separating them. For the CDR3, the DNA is TGTGCCAGCAGTGGCGGCGGGGAGCTGTTTTTT. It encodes CASSGGGELFF.

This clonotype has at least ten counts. The CDR3 sequence: CASSTMDSREYEQYF. The CDR3 coding sequence is TGTGCCAGCAGTACGATGGACAGCCGGGAATACGAGCAGTACTTC. This chain links TRBV28 with TRBJ2-7; weak D call: TRBD1 (6 bases). V lost 5 bases and J lost 4, with 18 bases in between. Germline values: CDR1 MDHEN, CDR2 SYDVKM. This CDR3 has 15 residues.

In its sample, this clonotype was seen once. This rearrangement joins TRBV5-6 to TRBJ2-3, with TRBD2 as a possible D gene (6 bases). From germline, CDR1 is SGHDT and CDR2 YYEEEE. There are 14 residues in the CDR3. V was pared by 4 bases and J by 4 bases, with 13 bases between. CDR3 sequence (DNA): TGTGCCAGCAGCGGGGGAGGATTGTCAGATACGCAGTATTTT. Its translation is CASSGGGLSDTQYF.

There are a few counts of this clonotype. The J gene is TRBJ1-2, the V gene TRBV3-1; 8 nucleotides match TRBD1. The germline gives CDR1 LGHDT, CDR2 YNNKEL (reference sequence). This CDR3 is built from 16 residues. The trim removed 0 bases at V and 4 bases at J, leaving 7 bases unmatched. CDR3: CASSQDQGAFFYGYTF. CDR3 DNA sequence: TGTGCCAGCAGCCAAGATCAGGGGGCGTTTTTCTATGGCTACACCTTC.

The CDR3 is CASGEYTGELFF. CDR3 sequence (DNA): TGTGCCAGCGGGGAATACACCGGGGAGCTGTTTTTT. The V and J genes are TRBV2 and TRBJ2-2; D gene uncertain. Germline V gene lookup returns CDR1 SNHLY and CDR2 FYNNEI. Trimming shortened V by 8 bases and J by 3 bases, and 7 bases separated the two germline ends. The CDR3 covers 12 residues.

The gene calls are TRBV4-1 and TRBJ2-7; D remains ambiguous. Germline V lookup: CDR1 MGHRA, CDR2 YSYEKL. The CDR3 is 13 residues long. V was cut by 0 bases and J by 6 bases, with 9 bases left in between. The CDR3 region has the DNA TGCGCCAGCAGCCAAGATGCTCGGATCGAGCAGTACTTC. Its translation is CASSQDARIEQYF.